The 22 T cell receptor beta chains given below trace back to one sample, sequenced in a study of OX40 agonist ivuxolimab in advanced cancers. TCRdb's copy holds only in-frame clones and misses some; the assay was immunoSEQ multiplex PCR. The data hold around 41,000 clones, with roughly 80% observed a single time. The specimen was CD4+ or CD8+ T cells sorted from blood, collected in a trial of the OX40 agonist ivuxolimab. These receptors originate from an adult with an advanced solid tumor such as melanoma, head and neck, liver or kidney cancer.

As DNA, the CDR3 is TGTGCCAGCAGCTATACTAGCGGGGCCTACGAGCAGTACTTC. Protein product: CASSYTSGAYEQYF. The chain recombines TRBV7-2 with TRBJ2-7; 10 positions match TRBD2. The CDR3 has 14 amino acids. CDR1 and CDR2 from the germline V gene are SGHTA and FQGNSA. V gave up 4 bases and J gave up 2 bases; unmatched junction bases: 2.

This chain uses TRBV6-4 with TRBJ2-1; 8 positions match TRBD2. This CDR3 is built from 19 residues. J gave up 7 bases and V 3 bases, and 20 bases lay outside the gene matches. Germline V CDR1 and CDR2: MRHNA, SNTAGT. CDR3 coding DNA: TGTGCCAGCAGTGAAGTGTCCCTTTTAGCGGGGAGGAAGCCTAATGAGCAGTTCTTC. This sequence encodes CASSEVSLLAGRKPNEQFF.

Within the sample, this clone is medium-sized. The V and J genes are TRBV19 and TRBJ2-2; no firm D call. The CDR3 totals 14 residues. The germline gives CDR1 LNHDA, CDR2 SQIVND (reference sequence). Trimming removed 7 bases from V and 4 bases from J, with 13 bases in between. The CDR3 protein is CASKKEVSTGELFF. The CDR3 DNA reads TGTGCCAGTAAGAAGGAAGTGAGCACCGGGGAGCTGTTTTTT.

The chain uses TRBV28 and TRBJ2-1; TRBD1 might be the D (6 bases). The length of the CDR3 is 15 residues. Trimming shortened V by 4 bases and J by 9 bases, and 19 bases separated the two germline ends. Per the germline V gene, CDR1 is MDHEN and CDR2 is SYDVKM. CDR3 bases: TGTGCCAGCAGTTCCGGATGGACAGTTTACGGTGAGCAGTTCTTC. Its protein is CASSSGWTVYGEQFF.

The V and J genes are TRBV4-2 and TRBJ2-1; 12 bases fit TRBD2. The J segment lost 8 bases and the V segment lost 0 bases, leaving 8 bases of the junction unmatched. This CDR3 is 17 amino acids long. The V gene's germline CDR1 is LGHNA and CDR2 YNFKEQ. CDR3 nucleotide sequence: TGTGCCAGCAGCCAAGATGCGACTAGCGGGAGAAGTTATGAGCAGTTCTTC. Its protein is CASSQDATSGRSYEQFF.

Written as DNA, the CDR3 is TGTGCCAGCAGTAGAAGACTAGCGGGCGGGGTCTACAATGAGCAGTTCTTC. Encoded protein: CASSRRLAGGVYNEQFF. This chain joins TRBV28 and TRBJ2-1; 10 bases are shared with TRBD2. Germline V gene lookup returns CDR1 MDHEN and CDR2 SYDVKM. The CDR3 runs 17 residues. The junction had 10 bases not matched to a gene; V was cut back by 5 bases and J by 3 bases. Complete variable domain (other parts from reference TRBV28 and TRBJ2-1): DVKVTQSSRYLVKRTGEKVFLECVQDMDHENMFWYRQDPGLGLRLIYFSYDVKMKEKGDIPEGYSVSREKKERFSLILESASTNQTSMYLCASSRRLAGGVYNEQFFGPGTRLTVL.

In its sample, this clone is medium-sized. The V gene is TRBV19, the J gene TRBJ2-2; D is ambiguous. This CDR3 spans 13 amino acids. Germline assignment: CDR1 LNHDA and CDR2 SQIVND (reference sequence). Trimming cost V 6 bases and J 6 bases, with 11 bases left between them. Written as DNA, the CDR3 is TGTGCCAGTAGCAAGTATGACCCCGGGGAGCTGTTTTTT. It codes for CASSKYDPGELFF.

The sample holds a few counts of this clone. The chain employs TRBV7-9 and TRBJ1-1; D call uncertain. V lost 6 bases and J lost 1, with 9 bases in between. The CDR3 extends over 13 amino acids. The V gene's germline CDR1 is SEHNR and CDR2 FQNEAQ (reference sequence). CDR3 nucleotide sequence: TGTGCCAGCAGGCAGACGGGGAACACTGAAGCTTTCTTT. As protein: CASRQTGNTEAFF.

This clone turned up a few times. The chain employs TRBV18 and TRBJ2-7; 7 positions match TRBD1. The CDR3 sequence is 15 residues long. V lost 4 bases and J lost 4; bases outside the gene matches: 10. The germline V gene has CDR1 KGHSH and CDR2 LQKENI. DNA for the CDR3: TGTGCCAGCTCACGGTACAGGGGTCTACCTTACGAGCAGTACTTC. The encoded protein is CASSRYRGLPYEQYF.

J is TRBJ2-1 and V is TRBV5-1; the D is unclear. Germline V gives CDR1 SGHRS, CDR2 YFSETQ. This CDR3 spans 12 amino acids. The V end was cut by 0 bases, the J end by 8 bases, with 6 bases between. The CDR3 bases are TGCGCCAGCAGCTTGGGTTCGGATGAGCAGTTCTTC. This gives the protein CASSLGSDEQFF.

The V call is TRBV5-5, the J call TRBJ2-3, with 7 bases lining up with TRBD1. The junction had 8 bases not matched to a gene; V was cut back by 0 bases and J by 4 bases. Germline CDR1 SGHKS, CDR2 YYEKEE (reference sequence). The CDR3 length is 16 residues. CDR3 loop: CASSLGNRGSPDTQYF. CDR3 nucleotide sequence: TGTGCCAGCAGCTTGGGGAACAGGGGATCTCCAGATACGCAGTATTTT.

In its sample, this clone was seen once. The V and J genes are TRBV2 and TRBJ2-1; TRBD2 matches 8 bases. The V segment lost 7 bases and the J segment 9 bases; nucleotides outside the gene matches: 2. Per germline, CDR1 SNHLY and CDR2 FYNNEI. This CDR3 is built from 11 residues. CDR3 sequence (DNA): TGTGCCAGCACACTAGCGGTTGAGCAGTTCTTC. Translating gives CASTLAVEQFF.

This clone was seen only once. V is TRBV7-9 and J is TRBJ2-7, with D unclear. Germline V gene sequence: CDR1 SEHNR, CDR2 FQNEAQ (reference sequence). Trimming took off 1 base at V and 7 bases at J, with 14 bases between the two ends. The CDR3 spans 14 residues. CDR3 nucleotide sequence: TGTGCCAGCAGCTTAGGGCGCGACGACGGGGAGCAGTACTTC. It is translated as CASSLGRDDGEQYF.

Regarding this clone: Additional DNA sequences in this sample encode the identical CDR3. CDR3 DNA sequence: TGTGCCAGCTCACCGGGACAGGGGGCTGGAAACACCATATATTTT. Translating gives CASSPGQGAGNTIYF. This chain joins TRBV18 and TRBJ1-3, with TRBD1 matching over 11 bases. This CDR3 comprises 15 residues. Losses at the gene ends were 3 bases for V and 2 bases for J; bases not matched to a gene: 0. Germline assignment: CDR1 KGHSH and CDR2 LQKENI.

This CDR3 is CSVVASAHNEQFF. The DNA for the CDR3 is TGCAGCGTTGTGGCTAGCGCCCACAATGAGCAGTTCTTC. The V call is TRBV29-1, the J call TRBJ2-1; maybe TRBD2 (6 bases). This CDR3 has 13 amino acids. CDR1 is SQVTM, CDR2 ANQGSEA, per germline. The ends were cut back, 4 bases at V and 5 bases at J, with 12 bases in the middle.

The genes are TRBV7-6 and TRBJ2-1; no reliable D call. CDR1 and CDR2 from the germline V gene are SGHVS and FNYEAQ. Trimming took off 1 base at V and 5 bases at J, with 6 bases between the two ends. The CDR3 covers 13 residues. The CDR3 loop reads CASSLVRNNEQFF. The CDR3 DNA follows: TGTGCCAGCAGCTTAGTGCGGAACAATGAGCAGTTCTTC.

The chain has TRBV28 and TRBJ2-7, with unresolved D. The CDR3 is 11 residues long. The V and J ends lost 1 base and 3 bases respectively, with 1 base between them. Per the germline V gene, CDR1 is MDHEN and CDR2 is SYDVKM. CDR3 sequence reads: CASSLFYEQYF. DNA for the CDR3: TGTGCCAGCAGTTTATTCTACGAGCAGTACTTC. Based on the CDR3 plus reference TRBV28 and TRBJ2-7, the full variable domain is DVKVTQSSRYLVKRTGEKVFLECVQDMDHENMFWYRQDPGLGLRLIYFSYDVKMKEKGDIPEGYSVSREKKERFSLILESASTNQTSMYLCASSLFYEQYFGPGTRLTVT.

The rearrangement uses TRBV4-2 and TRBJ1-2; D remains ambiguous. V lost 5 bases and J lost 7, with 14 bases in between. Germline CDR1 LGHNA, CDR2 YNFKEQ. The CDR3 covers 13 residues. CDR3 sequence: CASSSEQRVGYTF. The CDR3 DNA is TGTGCCAGCAGCAGTGAACAGCGGGTTGGCTACACCTTC.

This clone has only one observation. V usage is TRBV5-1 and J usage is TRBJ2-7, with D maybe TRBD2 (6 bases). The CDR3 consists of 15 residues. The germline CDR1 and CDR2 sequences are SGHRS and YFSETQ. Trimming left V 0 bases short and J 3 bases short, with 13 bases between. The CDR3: CASSLVGRGHYEQYF. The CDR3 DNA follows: TGCGCCAGCAGCTTGGTCGGGAGAGGCCACTACGAGCAGTACTTC.

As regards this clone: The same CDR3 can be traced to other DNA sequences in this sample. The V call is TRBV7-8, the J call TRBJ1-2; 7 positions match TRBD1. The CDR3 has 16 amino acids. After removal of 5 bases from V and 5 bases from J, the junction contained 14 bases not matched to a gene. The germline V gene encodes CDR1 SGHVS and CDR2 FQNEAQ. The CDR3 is CASSLVYREGAYGYTF. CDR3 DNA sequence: TGTGCCAGCAGCCTAGTCTACAGGGAGGGGGCTTATGGCTACACCTTC.

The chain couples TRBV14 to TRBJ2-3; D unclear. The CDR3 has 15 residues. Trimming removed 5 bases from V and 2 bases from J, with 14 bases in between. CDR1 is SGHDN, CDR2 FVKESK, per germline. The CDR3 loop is CASSSRTVSTDTQYF. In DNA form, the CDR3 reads TGTGCCAGCAGCTCACGGACGGTTTCCACAGATACGCAGTATTTT.

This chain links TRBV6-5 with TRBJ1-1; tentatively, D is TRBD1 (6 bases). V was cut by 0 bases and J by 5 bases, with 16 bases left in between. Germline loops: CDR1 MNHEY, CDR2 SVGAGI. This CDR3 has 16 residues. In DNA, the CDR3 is TGTGCCAGCAGTTACTCGATATGGGGGCTTGGTACTGAAGCTTTCTTT. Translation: CASSYSIWGLGTEAFF.